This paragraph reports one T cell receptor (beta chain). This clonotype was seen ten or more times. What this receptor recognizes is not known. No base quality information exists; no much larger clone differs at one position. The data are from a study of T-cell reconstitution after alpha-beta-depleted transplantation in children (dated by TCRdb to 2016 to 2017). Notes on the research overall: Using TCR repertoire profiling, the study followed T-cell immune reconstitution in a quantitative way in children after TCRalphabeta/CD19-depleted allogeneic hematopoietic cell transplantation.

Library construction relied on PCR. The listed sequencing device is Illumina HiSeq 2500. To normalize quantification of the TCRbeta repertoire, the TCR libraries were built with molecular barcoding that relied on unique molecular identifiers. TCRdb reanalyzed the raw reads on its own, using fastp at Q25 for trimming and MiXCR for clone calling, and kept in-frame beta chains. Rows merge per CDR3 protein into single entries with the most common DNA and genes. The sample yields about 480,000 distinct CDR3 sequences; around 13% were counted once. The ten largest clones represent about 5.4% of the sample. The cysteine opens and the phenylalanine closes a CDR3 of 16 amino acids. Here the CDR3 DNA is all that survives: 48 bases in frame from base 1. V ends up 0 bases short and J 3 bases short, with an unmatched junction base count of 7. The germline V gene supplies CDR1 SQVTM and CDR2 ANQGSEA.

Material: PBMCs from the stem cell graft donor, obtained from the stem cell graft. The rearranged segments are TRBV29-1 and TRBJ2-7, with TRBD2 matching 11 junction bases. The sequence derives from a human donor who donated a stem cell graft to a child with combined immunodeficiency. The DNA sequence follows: TGCAGCGTTGAAGATCCGGTTAGCGGGAGGGACTACGAGCAGTACTTC. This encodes CSVEDPVSGRDYEQYF.